These T cell receptor beta chains were read from a single sample in a study of T cell repertoires in cytomegalovirus infection. TCRdb independently ran MiXCR on the reads; one entry per CDR3 protein. The sample has a few hundred thousand distinct CDR3 sequences, more than 20% seen once. Sequencing used PBMCs. The receptors stem from a human donor in good health (CMV status not recorded). Some clones in this sample may be carry-over from other donors' samples. CDR3s include the opening cysteine and the closing phenylalanine or tryptophan. A D gene is named only where the DNA matches it firmly.

j_call,v_call,d_call,cdr3_aa
TRBJ2-1,TRBV7-2,-,CASSYPRGGQFF
TRBJ2-2,TRBV7-2,TRBD2,CASSPVSGRNTGELFF
TRBJ2-5,TRBV6-1,TRBD2,CASSEAIGRAQETQYF
TRBJ2-1,TRBV12-3/TRBV12-4,-,CASRFGAGWDEQFF
TRBJ2-3,TRBV6-1,TRBD1,CASSLGGQRGWADTQYF
TRBJ2-3,TRBV12-3/TRBV12-4,-,CASSFWADTQYF
TRBJ1-3,TRBV12-5,-,CASGSDTRNTIYF
TRBJ2-1,TRBV24-1,TRBD2,CAVSGLGLAGNEQFF
TRBJ2-1,TRBV6-4,-,CASSDSAGSYNEQFF
TRBJ2-3,TRBV19,-,CASTHGSGQGTQYF
TRBJ1-1,TRBV19,TRBD1,CASRTPGQRNTEAFF
TRBJ2-5,TRBV7-2,-,CASSYPDGAETQYF